The clone carrying this T cell receptor beta chain came up many times. The CDR3 sequence is 11 residues long. Germline CDR1 SGHTA, CDR2 FQGNSA. Trimming took 5 bases from V and 4 from J, leaving 3 bases between them. The sample belongs to a study of identical twins. TCRdb itself ran the 5' RACE reads through MiXCR, one entry per CDR3 protein. Of around 230,000 distinct CDR3 sequences listed, 5% to 7% are singletons. The same specimen was also included in a second study, on T cells expressing NK-cell markers. That source notes: Within the sequenced cohort of eight donors, seven exhibited HCMV seropositivity and one was seronegative. Among CD8+ T cells from about 6 donors, dominant NKG2C+ clonotypes accounted for roughly 1.0-7.0%.

Material: CD8+ T cells sorted from blood. This TCR derives from a woman under 30 in good health. The chain links TRBV7-2 to TRBJ2-1; D gene unclear. CDR3: CASSEYNEQFF. The CDR3 DNA reads TGTGCCAGCAGCGAGTACAATGAGCAGTTCTTC.